The 4 T cell receptor beta chains below all came from one sample that was sequenced in a study of a mutant IDH1 vaccine in newly diagnosed glioma. The time point: week 11, during vaccination. What each vaccine dose contained was 300 ug of mutant IDH1 20-mer peptide, accompanied by topical imiquimod. These TCRs' antigens remain unknown. Clones were read by immunoSEQ multiplex PCR, and TCRdb kept only the in-frame ones, dropping some. Seen here are roughly 110,000 clones, 85% to 90% observed once, and the top ten hold 0.5% to 0.65%. The starting material was PBMCs, obtained from a glioma patient whose treatment included an IDH1 peptide vaccine. These receptors were obtained from a woman aged 45 to 65 with glioma.

This clone has ten or more counts. V gene TRBV5-1 combines with J gene TRBJ1-5, with unresolved D. The CDR3 runs 13 residues. Per germline, CDR1 SGHRS and CDR2 YFSETQ. The V and J ends lost 5 bases and 4 bases respectively, with 10 bases between them. Written as DNA, the CDR3 is TGCGCCAGCAGGGAAGACGGAAATCAGCCCCAGCATTTT. Protein sequence: CASREDGNQPQHF.

The V and J genes are TRBV30 and TRBJ1-1; D unresolved. There are 11 residues in the CDR3. Germline V gene data show CDR1 as GTSNPN and CDR2 as SVGIG (reference sequence). The ends were cut back, 4 bases at V and 2 bases at J, with 5 bases in the middle. CDR3 loop: CAWNRNTEAFF. The CDR3 DNA is TGTGCCTGGAATAGAAACACTGAAGCTTTCTTT.

For the CDR3, the DNA is TGTGCCAGTAGTATAGCGGGCGGTTCCTACGAGCAGTACTTC. As protein: CASSIAGGSYEQYF. V gene TRBV19 combines with J gene TRBJ2-7; D ambiguous. Germline assignment: CDR1 LNHDA and CDR2 SQIVND (reference sequence). Trimming pared 1 base from V and 1 base from J, leaving 8 bases between. The CDR3 length is 14 residues.

This chain joins TRBV13 and TRBJ2-7, with D possibly being TRBD1 or TRBD2 (5 bases each). Germline-derived CDR1 and CDR2 are PRHDT and FYEKMQ (reference sequence). The CDR3 is 15 amino acids. V dropped 3 bases and J dropped 0 bases, with 12 bases sitting between them. The chain's CDR3 is CASSFGGTGSYEQYF. CDR3 bases: TGTGCCAGCAGCTTTGGAGGCACAGGCTCCTACGAGCAGTACTTC.